A selection of T cell receptor beta chains follows, all from one sample in a study of OX40 agonist ivuxolimab in advanced cancers. The protocol was immunoSEQ multiplex PCR, while the TCRdb copy is restricted to in-frame clones and leaves out a portion. Of some 64,000 clones in the sample, 70% to 90% are singletons; the top ten hold approximately 0.32%. Specimen: CD4+ or CD8+ T cells sorted from blood, collected in a trial of the OX40 agonist ivuxolimab. The receptors shown here come from an adult with an advanced solid tumor such as melanoma, head and neck, liver or kidney cancer. Both conserved end residues are part of each CDR3. The D gene is left open where the match is weak. A row's size may be missing; if present it is once, few, many or a size class.

d_gene: NA
v_gene: TRBV7-2
abundance: once
j_gene: TRBJ2-7
CDR3aa: CASSLAGTSSYEQYF
CDR3nt: TGTGCCAGCAGCTTAGCCGGGACAAGCTCCTACGAGCAGTACTTC

d_gene: NA
v_gene: TRBV7-9
abundance: NA
j_gene: TRBJ2-1
CDR3aa: CASSFNTGSNNEQFF
CDR3nt: TGTGCCAGCAGCTTTAATACAGGGAGCAACAATGAGCAGTTCTTC

d_gene: NA
v_gene: TRBV7-8
abundance: NA
j_gene: TRBJ2-1
CDR3aa: CASSWRGPYNEQFF
CDR3nt: TGTGCCAGCAGCTGGAGGGGGCCCTACAATGAGCAGTTCTTC

d_gene: NA
v_gene: TRBV15
abundance: NA
j_gene: TRBJ1-2
CDR3aa: CATSRAVGEGYTF
CDR3nt: TGTGCCACCAGCAGAGCTGTAGGGGAGGGCTACACCTTC

d_gene: TRBD1
v_gene: TRBV11-2
abundance: NA
j_gene: TRBJ2-7
CDR3aa: CASSIHRGPYEQYF
CDR3nt: TGTGCCAGCAGCATCCACAGGGGCCCCTACGAGCAGTACTTC

d_gene: NA
v_gene: TRBV27
abundance: NA
j_gene: TRBJ2-5
CDR3aa: CASSLSYRNEETQYF
CDR3nt: TGTGCCAGCAGTTTATCGTACAGAAATGAAGAGACCCAGTACTTC

d_gene: TRBD1
v_gene: TRBV6-6
abundance: NA
j_gene: TRBJ2-1
CDR3aa: CASRLAGTGDNEQFF
CDR3nt: TGTGCCAGCAGACTTGCCGGGACAGGGGACAATGAGCAGTTCTTC

d_gene: NA
v_gene: TRBV19
abundance: NA
j_gene: TRBJ2-2
CDR3aa: CASSVRQVTNTGELFF
CDR3nt: TGTGCCAGTAGTGTAAGACAAGTAACGAACACCGGGGAGCTGTTTTTT

d_gene: TRBD2
v_gene: TRBV15
abundance: once
j_gene: TRBJ2-5
CDR3aa: CATSRDWGGAQYF
CDR3nt: TGTGCCACCAGCAGAGATTGGGGGGGGGCCCAGTACTTC

d_gene: NA
v_gene: TRBV25-1
abundance: NA
j_gene: TRBJ1-2
CDR3aa: CASSDPWGGHNYGYTF
CDR3nt: TGTGCCAGCAGTGATCCGTGGGGGGGGCATAACTATGGCTACACCTTC

d_gene: NA
v_gene: TRBV19
abundance: NA
j_gene: TRBJ2-1
CDR3aa: CASSYQHYNEQFF
CDR3nt: TGTGCCAGTAGTTACCAGCATTACAATGAGCAGTTCTTC

d_gene: NA
v_gene: TRBV6-6
abundance: once
j_gene: TRBJ1-3
CDR3aa: CASTPTGSGNTIYF
CDR3nt: TGTGCCAGCACCCCCACAGGGTCTGGAAACACCATATATTTT

d_gene: TRBD1
v_gene: TRBV5-4
abundance: NA
j_gene: TRBJ1-1
CDR3aa: CASSLGGQGRNTEAFF
CDR3nt: TGTGCCAGCAGCTTGGGGGGACAGGGGAGGAACACTGAAGCTTTCTTT

d_gene: NA
v_gene: TRBV27
abundance: NA
j_gene: TRBJ1-6
CDR3aa: CASSFIPTNSPLHF
CDR3nt: TGTGCCAGCAGTTTCATCCCCACTAATTCACCCCTCCACTTT

d_gene: NA
v_gene: TRBV2
abundance: few
j_gene: TRBJ1-5
CDR3aa: CASSEEGSGNQPQHF
CDR3nt: TGTGCCAGCAGTGAAGAAGGGTCTGGCAATCAGCCCCAGCATTTT

d_gene: NA
v_gene: TRBV7-9
abundance: NA
j_gene: TRBJ1-6
CDR3aa: CASSRGRRGSPLHF
CDR3nt: TGTGCCAGCAGCCGCGGACGACGGGGATCACCCCTCCACTTT

d_gene: TRBD1
v_gene: TRBV19
abundance: NA
j_gene: TRBJ2-2
CDR3aa: CASSIGTRGSNTGELFF
CDR3nt: TGTGCCAGTAGTATAGGAACCAGGGGGTCGAACACCGGGGAGCTGTTTTTT

d_gene: TRBD1
v_gene: TRBV19
abundance: few
j_gene: TRBJ1-6
CDR3aa: CASSGGGQAPFGSPLHF
CDR3nt: TGTGCCAGTAGTGGGGGGGGACAGGCCCCGTTTGGGTCACCCCTCCACTTT

d_gene: NA
v_gene: TRBV7-3
abundance: NA
j_gene: TRBJ2-2
CDR3aa: CASGGNTGELFF
CDR3nt: TGTGCCAGCGGGGGGAACACCGGGGAGCTGTTTTTT

d_gene: TRBD2
v_gene: TRBV4-2
abundance: NA
j_gene: TRBJ2-5
CDR3aa: CASSLSRPGLAGSTQETQYF
CDR3nt: TGTGCCAGCAGCCTTTCTCGTCCGGGACTAGCTGGCTCTACTCAAGAGACCCAGTACTTC

d_gene: NA
v_gene: TRBV5-1
abundance: NA
j_gene: TRBJ2-7
CDR3aa: CASSSGRIEEQYF
CDR3nt: TGCGCCAGCAGCTCGGGACGGATTGAAGAGCAGTACTTC

d_gene: NA
v_gene: TRBV7-3
abundance: NA
j_gene: TRBJ2-3
CDR3aa: CASSLSIGDTQYF
CDR3nt: TGTGCCAGCAGCTTAAGTATAGGGGATACGCAGTATTTT

d_gene: TRBD1
v_gene: TRBV5-8
abundance: NA
j_gene: TRBJ2-3
CDR3aa: CASSLGDRGSTDTQYF
CDR3nt: TGTGCCAGCAGCTTGGGGGACAGGGGTAGCACAGATACGCAGTATTTT